The sequence of this T cell receptor beta chain was determined in a study of cytomegalovirus exposure and HLA in healthy donors. Germline CDR1 MNHNS, CDR2 SASEGT. The V gene lost 2 bases and the J gene lost 2 bases, with 10 bases spanning the gap. The CDR3 contains 15 residues. Using immunoSEQ multiplex PCR, the repertoire was profiled, and TCRdb retains in-frame clones only, with some absent. The sample carries around 63,000 clones, around 89% recorded once. The source of this sequence is a woman under 30 in good health and CMV-seronegative. The specimen sequenced was PBMCs. This sequence joins TRBV6-1 and TRBJ2-1; a possible D gene is TRBD1 (5 bases). The CDR3 reads CASSERGRAYNEQFF. The CDR3 region has the DNA TGTGCCAGCAGTGAACGCGGCAGGGCCTACAATGAGCAGTTCTTC.